This T cell receptor beta chain came from a study of radiation and T cells in renal cell carcinoma. Study-wide context: Nephrectomy followed 15 Gy stereotactic body radiation by 4 weeks. Overall study findings and caveats: From baseline, blood top tumor clonotypes peaked at 2 weeks post-radiation. Without pretreatment biopsies, baseline tumor clonotype presence was undetermined.

CDR1 and CDR2 from the germline V gene are MGHRA and YSYEKL. The length of the CDR3 is 17 residues. V lost 1 base, J lost 0 bases, and 15 bases lay in between. Time point meaning: blood 2 weeks post-SBRT. Treatment indicated: 15 Gy SBRT to primary tumor, nephrectomy 4 weeks later. The patient's renal cell carcinoma had clear cell pathology. The table came from immunoSEQ multiplex PCR; TCRdb's copy has only in-frame clones and leaves some out. The data contain some 130,000 clones, about 81% of them singletons. Regarding this clone: Its antigen is undetermined.

This TCR came from a woman aged 55-70 years with renal cell carcinoma. The V call is TRBV4-1, the J call TRBJ1-2; D possibly corresponds to TRBD1 (5 bases). The sample consisted of blood, taken from a patient whose treatment included radiotherapy and nephrectomy. CDR3: CASSQVGVGSANYGYTF. The CDR3 DNA reads TGCGCCAGCAGCCAAGTGGGGGTGGGCAGCGCTAACTATGGCTACACCTTC.